This TCR beta chain was sequenced in a study of shared clonotypes between healthy human individuals. Study details: The composition of the donors was two women and a few men aged 18 to 49.

Libraries were prepared by immunoSEQ multiplex PCR; TCRdb keeps only in-frame clonotypes and omits some of them. This sample carries 800,000 to 950,000 clones, about 97% of them seen once, and the ten largest clones take around 0.25%. As concerns this clone: Antigen specificity is unknown.

Study-level results: A small donor pool kept down the genetic and exposure-history diversity that was represented. In this cohort, only blood was sampled, and tissue repertoires likely differ.

Terminally differentiated effector memory CD45RA+ cells were excluded from the naive CD8 cells, which were CD45RO-negative and positively selected for CCR7. The study drew its donors from healthy HIV-negative adults without recent acute infections or vaccinations. The length of the CDR3 is 16 residues. In germline, CDR1 is SGHNT, CDR2 YYREEE (reference sequence). The V gene lost 1 base and the J gene lost 6 bases, with 20 bases spanning the gap. The source of this sequence is a man younger than 45 in good health. The sequencing sample was made of naive CD8+ T cells sorted from blood. The V gene is TRBV5-4, the J gene TRBJ2-7, with D possibly matching TRBD1 (6 bases). DNA for the CDR3: TGTGCCAGCAGCTTGTTTTCCGGGACACCCGTCGGCGAGCAGTACTTC. It codes for CASSLFSGTPVGEQYF.